These 28 T cell receptor beta chains share one sample of origin, sequenced in a study of vaccination and CD4 T cells after COVID-19. Scientists ran DNA taken from cultured CD4+ T cells through the Oncomine TCR Beta short-read assay for sequencing. TCRdb re-analysed the PCR reads in MiXCR, keeping a single row per CDR3 protein. Counted here are 13,000 or so distinct CDR3 sequences, 40% to 55% occurring once; the ten biggest clones make up roughly 8%. Treatment meaning: approximately nine-day PBMC culture with coronavirus spike peptide pools or control peptides (ViraFEST assay). For these TCRs, the target antigens are not known. Here the sequenced sample was CD4+ T cells from blood, cultured in vitro, taken after SARS-CoV-2 vaccination. The receptors originated from a human donor who had recovered from COVID-19.

This clonotype is medium-sized by share. The chain recombines TRBV2 with TRBJ1-2, with TRBD1 identical over 9 bases. The CDR3 loop spans 16 amino acids. The trim removed 4 bases at V and 0 bases at J, leaving 6 bases unmatched. Germline assignment: CDR1 SNHLY and CDR2 FYNNEI. The CDR3 DNA reads TGTGCCAGCAGTGCTACAGGGGGCGTACCTAACTATGGCTACACCTTC. This encodes CASSATGGVPNYGYTF.

This clonotype has more than one count but fewer than ten. J is TRBJ2-2 and V is TRBV28, with 9 positions matching TRBD2. The length of the CDR3 is 16 residues. Germline CDR1 reads MDHEN; CDR2 reads SYDVKM. Unmatched junction bases numbered 3, after V lost 2 bases and J lost 2 bases. CDR3 sequence: CASSLGGRANTGELFF. In nucleotides, the CDR3 is TGTGCCAGCAGTTTAGGCGGGAGGGCCAACACCGGGGAGCTGTTTTTT.

This clonotype was counted a few times. The V gene is TRBV20-1, the J gene TRBJ1-2; unclear D gene. Germline values: CDR1 DFQATT, CDR2 SNEGSKA (reference sequence). The CDR3 length is 14 residues. The V end lost 0 bases, the J end lost 1 base, and 9 bases lay between the germline ends. The CDR3, as DNA: TGCAGTGCTAGAGACGGCAGTATTAACTATGGCTACACCTTC. As protein: CSARDGSINYGYTF.

V is TRBV10-3 and J is TRBJ1-3; 8 bases align to TRBD1. J was trimmed by 0 bases and V by 3 bases; bases with no gene match: 4. The CDR3 loop spans 16 amino acids. Per the germline V gene, CDR1 is ENHRY and CDR2 is SYGVKD. DNA for the CDR3: TGTGCCATCAGTGACTCGGACAGGGACTCTGGAAACACCATATATTTT. Encoded protein: CAISDSDRDSGNTIYF.

The V gene is TRBV6-4, the J gene TRBJ2-2; D may be TRBD2 (5 bases). V lost 4 bases to trimming and J lost 2 bases, with 5 bases between them. This CDR3 spans 13 amino acids. From germline, CDR1 is MRHNA and CDR2 SNTAGT. The CDR3 loop is CASSGTNTGELFF. CDR3 DNA: TGTGCCAGCAGTGGGACTAACACCGGGGAGCTGTTTTTT.

This clonotype has just a few counts. The chain couples TRBV18 to TRBJ2-5; D gene uncertain. CDR1 and CDR2 (germline): KGHSH, LQKENI. V was pared by 0 bases and J by 8 bases, with 13 bases between. The CDR3 loop spans 14 amino acids. This CDR3 is CASSPPLGIETQYF. The CDR3 coding sequence is TGTGCCAGCTCACCACCTTTAGGGATTGAAACCCAGTACTTC.

About this clonotype: A read error may account for a junction end that differs from germline. V gene TRBV7-9 combines with J gene TRBJ2-1; 12 bases are shared with TRBD2. The CDR3 contains 15 residues. CDR1 SEHNR and CDR2 FQNEAQ come from the germline V gene (reference sequence). The CDR3 bases are TGCGCCAGCAGCCCCGGACTAGCGGGAACGGATGAGCAGTTCTTC. This codes for CASSPGLAGTDEQFF.

The CDR3 sequence is CASRTGGDNQPQHF. CDR3 nucleotide sequence: TGTGCCAGCAGGACAGGGGGGGACAATCAGCCCCAGCATTTT. The chain carries TRBV2 and TRBJ1-5; 9 bases map to TRBD1. This CDR3 comprises 14 residues. In germline, CDR1 is SNHLY, CDR2 FYNNEI. V lost 6 bases to trimming and J lost 3 bases; unmatched junction nucleotides: 3.

This clonotype was observed a handful of times. The chain joins TRBV5-1 to TRBJ1-2; perhaps TRBD1 as D (5 bases). V was pared by 1 base and J by 1 base, with 8 bases between. From germline, CDR1 is SGHRS and CDR2 YFSETQ. The CDR3 is 14 residues long. The CDR3 loop reads CASSLSGGNYGYTF. The CDR3 coding sequence is TGCGCCAGCAGCTTGTCGGGGGGTAACTATGGCTACACCTTC.

The chain has TRBV6-1 and TRBJ1-6; D unresolved. Germline CDR1 reads MNHNS; CDR2 reads SASEGT. This CDR3 has 15 residues. V was trimmed by 6 bases and J by 0 bases, leaving 9 bases between them. For the CDR3, the DNA is TGTGCCAGCAGCCCCATGAGCTCCTATAATTCACCCCTCCACTTT. Its protein is CASSPMSSYNSPLHF.

The chain has TRBV20-1 and TRBJ2-3, with 12 bases identical to TRBD2. The CDR3 extends over 15 amino acids. CDR1 DFQATT and CDR2 SNEGSKA come from the germline V gene (reference sequence). V dropped 4 bases and J dropped 2; count of bases not matched to a gene: 4. CDR3 sequence (DNA): TGCAGTGCTAAGACTAGCGGGAGTCCCACAGATACGCAGTATTTT. It translates to CSAKTSGSPTDTQYF.

The chain carries TRBV18 and TRBJ1-5; D unresolved. V was clipped by 3 bases and J by 5 bases, with 8 bases between them. CDR1 and CDR2 (germline): KGHSH, LQKENI. The CDR3 has 13 residues. For the CDR3, the DNA is TGTGCCAGCTCACCCGGTAGGGATCAGCCCCAGCATTTT. This gives the protein CASSPGRDQPQHF.

This clonotype appeared a few times. V is TRBV6-4 and J is TRBJ2-1; 9 bases match TRBD2. There are 15 residues in the CDR3. The V and J ends lost 0 bases and 4 bases, in that order; junction bases with no gene match: 1. Per germline, CDR1 MRHNA and CDR2 SNTAGT. Here the CDR3 DNA reads TGTGCCAGCAGTGACTCTAGCGGGAGTTACAATGAGCAGTTCTTC. It codes for CASSDSSGSYNEQFF.

The CDR3 is CSAREGQETQYF. CDR3 in DNA: TGCAGTGCTAGGGAGGGCCAGGAGACCCAGTACTTC. This chain connects TRBV20-1 to TRBJ2-5; maybe TRBD2 (6 bases). The CDR3 contains 12 residues. The V and J ends lost 3 bases and 5 bases respectively, with 10 bases between them. CDR1 and CDR2 from the germline V gene are DFQATT and SNEGSKA (reference sequence).

This clonotype was detected a few times. V gene TRBV7-9 combines with J gene TRBJ1-6; D remains unclear. CDR1 and CDR2 from the germline V gene are SEHNR and FQNEAQ (reference sequence). The germline V and J ends were trimmed by 5 bases and 8 bases, with 10 bases remaining between them. The CDR3 is made up of 13 amino acids. CDR3 sequence reads: CASSAFGDSPLHF. As DNA, the CDR3 is TGTGCCAGCAGCGCCTTCGGTGATTCACCCCTCCACTTT.

The chain employs TRBV12-3 or TRBV12-4 and TRBJ2-3; TRBD2 aligns across 13 bases. The CDR3 covers 19 residues. Trimming took 2 bases from V and 7 from J; bases not matched to a gene: 15. Here the CDR3 reads CASSLMRQGTSGTVNTQYF. DNA for the CDR3: TGTGCCAGCAGTTTAATGAGACAGGGGACTAGCGGGACGGTAAATACGCAGTATTTT.

This chain uses TRBV10-3 with TRBJ2-5; TRBD1 aligns across 11 bases. With 3 bases clipped from V and 5 bases from J, the junction kept 5 bases outside the gene matches. Germline-derived CDR1 and CDR2 are ENHRY and SYGVKD. The CDR3 extends over 15 amino acids. This chain's CDR3 is CAISEGTGGKETQYF. CDR3 DNA: TGTGCCATCAGTGAAGGGACAGGGGGTAAGGAGACCCAGTACTTC.

This clonotype has more than one count but fewer than ten. The rearrangement uses TRBV20-1 and TRBJ2-1; D gene uncertain. The germline V gene has CDR1 DFQATT and CDR2 SNEGSKA (reference sequence). The CDR3 loop spans 11 amino acids. V gave up 3 bases and J gave up 3 bases, with 3 bases separating them. The CDR3 sequence is CSARDYNEQFF. CDR3 nucleotides: TGCAGTGCTAGGGACTACAATGAGCAGTTCTTC.

The genes are TRBV6-1 and TRBJ2-1, with 8 bases lining up with TRBD2. The CDR3 is 14 residues long. Germline CDR1 MNHNS, CDR2 SASEGT. The V and J ends lost 3 bases and 4 bases, in that order; junction bases with no gene match: 2. The CDR3 region is CASSEASGYNEQFF. The CDR3 DNA follows: TGTGCCAGCAGTGAGGCTAGCGGGTACAATGAGCAGTTCTTC.

This clonotype is a singleton in its sample. CDR3 residues: CASRTGAYGYTF. CDR3 sequence (DNA): TGTGCCAGCCGGACAGGAGCTTATGGCTACACCTTC. This chain uses TRBV5-6 with TRBJ1-2; 7 nucleotides align to TRBD1. The germline V gene has CDR1 SGHDT and CDR2 YYEEEE. Unmatched junction bases numbered 5, after V lost 7 bases and J lost 5 bases. The CDR3 covers 12 residues.

Only a few counts were recorded for this clonotype. The CDR3 coding sequence is TGTGCCAGCAACAGGGTTTACGGCGGTGGCACGCAGTATTTT. The encoded protein is CASNRVYGGGTQYF. The rearrangement uses TRBV6-1 and TRBJ2-3, with D perhaps TRBD1 (6 bases). Trimming left V 7 bases short and J 9 bases short, with 20 bases between. There are 14 residues in the CDR3. Germline values: CDR1 MNHNS, CDR2 SASEGT.

This chain links TRBV28 with TRBJ2-7; D is perhaps TRBD2 (6 bases). The CDR3 is 13 amino acids. V was clipped by 7 bases and J by 2 bases, with 12 bases between them. Per the germline V gene, CDR1 is MDHEN and CDR2 is SYDVKM. The CDR3 region has the DNA TGTGCCAGCAAAAGGGACTTGCCCTACGAGCAGTACTTC. Translated, it gives CASKRDLPYEQYF.

The chain joins TRBV27 to TRBJ2-1, with D perhaps matching TRBD1 or TRBD2 (6 bases each). The germline V gene encodes CDR1 MNHEY and CDR2 SMNVEV (reference sequence). The CDR3 runs 13 residues. Trimming removed 6 bases at V and 6 bases at J, with 12 bases between. The CDR3 loop is CASSLEGGNEQFF. The CDR3 DNA sequence: TGTGCCAGCAGCCTGGAGGGGGGCAATGAGCAGTTCTTC.

The V call is TRBV7-8, the J call TRBJ1-5; 7 nucleotides match TRBD1. Germline CDR1 reads SGHVS; CDR2 reads FQNEAQ. V trimming: 2 bases; J trimming: 0 bases; junction bases outside the gene matches: 10. The CDR3 is 18 residues long. CDR3 coding DNA: TGTGCCAGCAGCTTAAGTGCCGGGACAGATATTAGCAATCAGCCCCAGCATTTT. Its protein product is CASSLSAGTDISNQPQHF.

This chain joins TRBV10-3 and TRBJ1-2; D is perhaps TRBD1 (5 bases). Trimming shortened V by 7 bases and J by 8 bases, and 23 bases separated the two germline ends. The CDR3 contains 15 residues. Germline-derived CDR1 and CDR2 are ENHRY and SYGVKD. The CDR3 DNA reads as TGTGCCATCAAAAATGGTATGGAGCCCAGGGAAGGCTACACCTTC. It encodes CAIKNGMEPREGYTF.

In this sample, this clonotype is medium-sized (0.01 to 0.1%). CDR3 nucleotide sequence: TGCAGTGCGCCGGGACTAGCGGGAGAAACCGGGGAGCTGTTTTTT. Protein: CSAPGLAGETGELFF. J is TRBJ2-2 and V is TRBV20-1; 14 bases match TRBD2. This CDR3 has 15 residues. Trimming cost V 6 bases and J 5 bases; bases outside gene matches: 5. The germline gives CDR1 DFQATT, CDR2 SNEGSKA (reference sequence).

V gene TRBV27 combines with J gene TRBJ1-5, with D unresolved. This CDR3 region has 14 residues. Trimming removed 2 bases from V and 4 bases from J, with 9 bases in between. Germline V gives CDR1 MNHEY, CDR2 SMNVEV (reference sequence). The CDR3 DNA reads TGTGCCAGCAGTTTAAGGAGCGGGAATCAGCCCCAGCATTTT. It codes for CASSLRSGNQPQHF.

The genes are TRBV7-9 and TRBJ2-6; the D gene is possibly TRBD1 (6 bases). Trimming shortened V by 2 bases and J by 3 bases, and 11 bases separated the two germline ends. CDR1 and CDR2 from the germline V gene are SEHNR and FQNEAQ (reference sequence). This CDR3 comprises 16 residues. This CDR3 reads CASSLQGFGGANVLTF. For the CDR3, the DNA is TGTGCCAGCAGCTTACAGGGGTTTGGTGGGGCCAACGTCCTGACTTTC.